These 23 T cell receptor beta chains share one sample of origin, sequenced in a study of T-cell reconstitution after alpha-beta-depleted transplantation in children. A TCRbeta library incorporating unique molecular identifiers was prepared. MiXCR was run by TCRdb on the PCR reads, yielding one entry per CDR3 protein. The sample holds some 490,000 distinct CDR3 sequences; roughly an eighth are singletons and the top ten take under 7%. The source material was PBMCs from the stem cell graft donor, sampled from the stem cell graft. All receptors derive from a human donor who donated a stem cell graft to a child with combined immunodeficiency.

The V gene is TRBV28, the J gene TRBJ2-5, with D possibly matching TRBD1 (5 bases). V gave up 3 bases and J gave up 2 bases, with 13 bases separating them. The CDR3 loop spans 15 amino acids. CDR1 is MDHEN and CDR2 is SYDVKM in the germline V gene. Written as DNA, the CDR3 is TGTGCCAGCAGTTTCCCCACAGGTTATCAAGAGACCCAGTACTTC. Translation: CASSFPTGYQETQYF.

This chain joins TRBV12-3 or TRBV12-4 and TRBJ2-7; TRBD2 aligns across 7 bases. V gave up 5 bases and J gave up 3 bases; unmatched junction bases: 13. The CDR3 spans 16 residues. DNA of the CDR3: TGTGCCAGCAGTCGTAGCCCCGGGACTACGGTCTACGAGCAGTACTTC. Translating gives CASSRSPGTTVYEQYF.

Ten or more counts support this clonotype. The chain combines TRBV15 with TRBJ2-2; the D gene is possibly TRBD1 (6 bases). Between the trimmed V and J ends, which lost 9 bases and 3 bases, there was a span of 29 bases. The CDR3 runs to 19 residues. The germline CDR1 and CDR2 sequences are LNHNV and YYDKDF (reference sequence). The CDR3 DNA sequence: TGTGCCACTTCCCCTGGGCCGGGACAAACTTTTTACTACACCGGGGAGCTGTTTTTT. It yields the protein CATSPGPGQTFYYTGELFF.

This clonotype was seen at least ten times. The rearrangement uses TRBV5-1 and TRBJ2-2; D is perhaps TRBD1 or TRBD2 (5 bases each). CDR3 length equals 16 residues. V lost 1 base and J 5 bases, leaving 15 bases between the germline ends. Germline loops: CDR1 SGHRS, CDR2 YFSETQ. CDR3 bases: TGCGCCAGCAGCTTGATTTCGGGACGGGGAACCGGGGAGCTGTTTTTT. It yields the protein CASSLISGRGTGELFF.

This clonotype came up many times. The chain uses TRBV12-3 or TRBV12-4 and TRBJ1-1; D gene unclear. The length of the CDR3 is 13 residues. Trimming left V 2 bases short and J 2 bases short, with 6 bases between. This CDR3 reads CASSLNPNTEAFF. In DNA form, the CDR3 reads TGTGCCAGCAGTTTAAACCCCAACACTGAAGCTTTCTTT.

The gene calls are TRBV2 and TRBJ2-3; tentatively, D is TRBD2 (5 bases). Trimming removed 7 bases from V and 5 bases from J, with 16 bases in between. The CDR3 has 14 residues. Looked up from germline, CDR1 is SNHLY and CDR2 is FYNNEI. Here the CDR3 reads CASTGGRVEDTQYF. The CDR3 nucleotides read TGTGCCAGCACCGGAGGAAGGGTGGAAGATACGCAGTATTTT.

This clonotype was found many times. This chain links TRBV7-9 with TRBJ2-5; 10 bases are shared with TRBD2. Germline-derived CDR1 and CDR2 are SEHNR and FQNEAQ (reference sequence). The CDR3 loop spans 16 amino acids. The ends lost 5 bases at V and 0 bases at J; junction bases unmatched: 6. The CDR3: CASSPGLAPYQETQYF. The CDR3 nucleotides are TGTGCCAGCAGCCCGGGACTAGCGCCGTACCAAGAGACCCAGTACTTC.

This clonotype was counted many times. This chain connects TRBV5-1 to TRBJ2-5; TRBD1 is a possible D gene (6 bases). V was shortened by 0 bases and J by 2 bases, with 20 bases between the two germline ends. CDR3 length: 18 residues. Germline lookup yields CDR1 SGHRS and CDR2 YFSETQ. CDR3 bases: TGCGCCAGCAGCTTGGATCTGTTAGGGGGTACTTCTCAAGAGACCCAGTACTTC. This gives the protein CASSLDLLGGTSQETQYF.

The V gene is TRBV6-4, the J gene TRBJ2-3; a weak D match, TRBD2 (5 bases). Germline values: CDR1 MRHNA, CDR2 SNTAGT. The V end was cut by 6 bases, the J end by 1 base, with 14 bases between. The CDR3 spans 15 residues. The DNA for the CDR3 is TGTGCCAGCAGCATACTACGGACTTGCACAGATACGCAGTATTTT. Its protein is CASSILRTCTDTQYF.

This chain joins TRBV9 and TRBJ1-2; TRBD1 might be the D (5 bases). V was trimmed by 1 base and J by 10 bases, leaving 11 bases between them. This CDR3 spans 12 amino acids. In germline, CDR1 is SGDLS, CDR2 YYNGEE. CDR3 residues: CASSVYQGIYTF. Here the CDR3 DNA reads TGTGCCAGCAGCGTATACCAGGGAATCTACACCTTC.

The rearrangement joins TRBV2 to TRBJ2-7; D possibly corresponds to TRBD2 (6 bases). This CDR3 has 16 amino acids. Germline V gives CDR1 SNHLY, CDR2 FYNNEI. The germline V and J ends were trimmed by 6 bases and 2 bases, with 20 bases remaining between them. The CDR3 is CASSPTAGSSTYEQYF. The CDR3 DNA reads as TGTGCCAGCAGCCCGACGGCGGGGAGCAGTACCTACGAGCAGTACTTC.

In this sample, this clonotype turned up many times. This chain uses TRBV4-2 with TRBJ2-1; D unclear. Trimming left V 4 bases short and J 8 bases short, with 9 bases between. CDR3 length equals 12 residues. Germline V gene sequence: CDR1 LGHNA, CDR2 YNFKEQ. CDR3 protein: CASSPRRDEQFF. The CDR3, as DNA: TGTGCCAGCAGCCCCAGAAGGGATGAGCAGTTCTTC.

The V and J genes are TRBV18 and TRBJ2-7, with 13 bases that match TRBD2. With V trimmed by 3 bases and J by 6 bases, 2 bases remained unmatched. The CDR3 has 14 residues. The germline V gene encodes CDR1 KGHSH and CDR2 LQKENI. The CDR3 DNA sequence: TGTGCCAGCTCACCGGGACTAGCGGGACGCGAGCAGTACTTC. Translating gives CASSPGLAGREQYF. The whole variable domain, filled in from reference TRBV18 and TRBJ2-7, reads NAGVMQNPRHLVRRRGQEARLRCSPMKGHSHVYWYRQLPEEGLKFMVYLQKENIIDESGMPKERFSAEFPKEGPSILRIQQVVRGDSAAYFCASSPGLAGREQYFGPGTRLTVT.

There are many counts of this clonotype. This chain links TRBV4-3 with TRBJ2-1, with 7 nucleotides matching TRBD1. Germline V gene data show CDR1 as LGHNA and CDR2 as YSLEER. The trim removed 5 bases at V and 7 bases at J, leaving 11 bases unmatched. This CDR3 has 15 residues. The CDR3 loop reads CASSETGTEGNEQFF. In DNA, the CDR3 is TGCGCCAGCAGCGAAACCGGGACAGAGGGGAATGAGCAGTTCTTC.

The chain has TRBV11-2 and TRBJ1-1; the match to TRBD1 covers 8 bases. The V gene end was trimmed by 4 bases and the J gene end by 1 base; junction bases not matched to a gene: 5. Germline V gene data show CDR1 as SGHAT and CDR2 as FQNNGV. CDR3 length: 15 residues. CDR3 in DNA: TGTGCCAGCAGCTCCTGGACAGGGAGGAACACTGAAGCTTTCTTT. It encodes CASSSWTGRNTEAFF.

The table lists this clonotype with many counts. The gene calls are TRBV7-2 and TRBJ2-7, with D maybe TRBD2 (6 bases). This CDR3 contains 14 residues. V lost 1 base and J 4 bases, leaving 11 bases between the germline ends. Germline loops: CDR1 SGHTA, CDR2 FQGNSA. This CDR3 reads CASSLVVTSYEQYF. Here the CDR3 DNA reads TGTGCCAGCAGCTTAGTCGTGACTAGTTACGAGCAGTACTTC.

The J gene is TRBJ2-1, the V gene TRBV20-1; 11 nucleotides agree with TRBD2. The V gene's germline CDR1 is DFQATT and CDR2 SNEGSKA (reference sequence). The CDR3 is 15 residues long. V lost 3 bases and J lost 6; bases outside the gene matches: 7. Here the CDR3 reads CSASRFGLAGNEQFF. DNA for the CDR3: TGCAGTGCTAGCAGGTTTGGACTAGCGGGCAATGAGCAGTTCTTC.

This chain uses TRBV10-3 with TRBJ1-1, with 7 bases aligning to TRBD1. The CDR3 contains 14 residues. The J segment lost 0 bases and the V segment lost 5 bases, leaving 3 bases of the junction unmatched. Per germline, CDR1 ENHRY and CDR2 SYGVKD. This chain's CDR3 is CAISTGAMNTEAFF. The CDR3 nucleotides read TGTGCCATCAGTACAGGGGCTATGAACACTGAAGCTTTCTTT.

This clonotype appeared a few times. CDR3: CSVDSAGGVWETQYF. The CDR3 DNA sequence: TGCAGCGTTGATTCGGCAGGGGGCGTATGGGAGACCCAGTACTTC. The chain uses TRBV29-1 and TRBJ2-5; 8 bases are shared with TRBD1. The V gene's germline CDR1 is SQVTM and CDR2 ANQGSEA. Trimming took 3 bases from V and 5 from J; bases not matched to a gene: 11. The CDR3 has 15 amino acids. Full variable domain (rest looked up from reference TRBV29-1 and TRBJ2-5): SAVISQKPSRDICQRGTSLTIQCQVDSQVTMMFWYRQQPGQSLTLIATANQGSEATYESGFVIDKFPISRPNLTFSTLTVSNMSPEDSSIYLCSVDSAGGVWETQYFGPGTRLLVL.

The chain employs TRBV12-3 or TRBV12-4 and TRBJ2-1, with 8 bases identical to TRBD2. V shed 8 bases and J 9 bases; nucleotides not matched to a gene: 6. The CDR3 totals 12 residues. CDR3 coding DNA: TGTGCCAGCGACCTCGCGGGGGGTGAGCAGTTCTTC. Protein: CASDLAGGEQFF.

This clonotype came up a few times. This chain links TRBV7-2 with TRBJ1-3, with D uncertain. Germline V gene sequence: CDR1 SGHTA, CDR2 FQGNSA. V was shortened by 6 bases and J by 0 bases, with 15 bases between the two germline ends. This CDR3 region has 16 residues. The CDR3 DNA follows: TGTGCCAGCAGGACCTGGGGTGTAAACTCTGGAAACACCATATATTTT. Its translation is CASRTWGVNSGNTIYF.

The chain recombines TRBV29-1 with TRBJ2-5; unclear D gene. This CDR3 is built from 12 residues. Deletions cut 6 bases from V and 4 bases from J, with 12 bases between. CDR1 SQVTM and CDR2 ANQGSEA come from the germline V gene. CDR3 region: CSVGSLGETQYF. The CDR3 DNA reads as TGCAGCGTGGGGTCCCTGGGAGAGACCCAGTACTTC.

This clonotype was observed a few times. The V call is TRBV27, the J call TRBJ2-5, with D possibly being TRBD1 (6 bases). Trimming took off 0 bases at V and 1 base at J, with 9 bases between the two ends. The CDR3 covers 15 residues. The germline CDR1 and CDR2 sequences are MNHEY and SMNVEV (reference sequence). The CDR3 DNA reads TGTGCCAGCAGTTTATCGTTGACAGGCCAAGAGACCCAGTACTTC. Translating gives CASSLSLTGQETQYF.